This is a list of T cell receptor beta chains from one sample in a study of blood T cell repertoires in COVID-19. TCRdb keeps only in-frame clones here, not all; method: immunoSEQ multiplex PCR. The sample records under 200,000 clones, roughly 81% being singletons. Specimen: peripheral blood. The receptors originated from a man in his forties or fifties who had recovered from COVID-19. CDR3s leave out the opening cysteine and the closing phenylalanine or tryptophan. The order of the fields is CDR3 length, V gene, J gene, CDR3 protein.

14,TRBV9,TRBJ1-6,ASSPSSPSYNSPLH
13,TRBV6-1,TRBJ2-5,ASSDDLGSQETQY
15,TRBV10-3,TRBJ2-3,AIKEPAAGGLTDTQY
11,TRBV3-1/TRBV3-2,TRBJ2-2,ASTEQGPGELF
13,TRBV7-2,TRBJ2-1,ASSLGQGTYNEQF
10,TRBV7-2,TRBJ2-5,ASSSDWETQY
12,TRBV7-8,TRBJ2-7,ATSWDMGFYEQY
13,TRBV7-9,TRBJ1-2,ASSPEAGVNYGYT
12,TRBV29-1,TRBJ1-2,SVDLRDRDYGYT
10,TRBV30,TRBJ2-1,AWSRGGDEQF
14,TRBV6-5,TRBJ1-2,ASSYTGTAPTHGYT
13,TRBV15,TRBJ2-3,ATSRVRGNTDTQY
15,TRBV4-1,TRBJ2-5,ASSQDRAGGPGETQY
12,TRBV6-1,TRBJ2-7,ASSEGADGYEQY
11,TRBV10-3,TRBJ2-7,AIRVDRSYEQY
13,TRBV7-9,TRBJ1-2,ASSATDRGDDGYT
12,TRBV27,TRBJ2-7,ASSLGTGAYEQY
12,TRBV3-1/TRBV3-2,TRBJ2-5,ASSQDFTEETQY
12,TRBV30,TRBJ2-3,AWSATSTPDTQY
11,TRBV6-5,TRBJ1-2,ASSSTGTYGYT
10,TRBV6-5,TRBJ1-5,ASGRAGRAQH
12,TRBV27,TRBJ2-7,ASSLIQGGDEQY
13,TRBV7-9,TRBJ1-3,ASSSVQSSGNTIY
13,TRBV2,TRBJ1-2,ASSLGGARNYGYT
11,TRBV7-9,TRBJ1-6,ASSLQYNSPLH
13,TRBV7-3,TRBJ2-3,ASSSSGYSTDTQY
12,TRBV29-1,TRBJ1-2,SSGRDSQSEGYT
15,TRBV5-1,TRBJ2-2,ASSPPGTSHGTGELF
13,TRBV27,TRBJ2-5,ASSTDRGLGETQY